The 3 T cell receptor beta chains below all came from one sample that was sequenced in a study of blood T cell repertoires in COVID-19. This table comes from immunoSEQ multiplex PCR, and its TCRdb copy is limited to in-frame clones, with some not included. The sample lists fewer than 350,000 clones, roughly 90% occurring once. Sequenced input: PBMCs or T cells enriched from blood (not recorded which). The receptors originated from a woman aged 40 to 50 with acute COVID-19.

The genes are TRBV7-2 and TRBJ2-7; tentative D call: TRBD2 (5 bases). The CDR3 runs 13 residues. In germline, CDR1 is SGHTA, CDR2 FQGNSA. V lost 5 bases to trimming and J lost 3 bases, with 11 bases between them. The CDR3 bases are TGTGCCAGCAGCACGGAACGGGACTACGAGCAGTACTTC. The encoded protein is CASSTERDYEQYF.

The V and J genes are TRBV5-6 and TRBJ2-7; 13 bases are shared with TRBD2. Germline trimming cut 7 bases from V and 3 bases from J; bases unmatched to any gene: 1. The CDR3 is made up of 13 amino acids. Germline loops: CDR1 SGHDT, CDR2 YYEEEE. CDR3 region: CASGTSGNYEQYF. The CDR3 DNA reads as TGTGCCAGCGGGACTAGCGGGAACTACGAGCAGTACTTC.

The chain carries TRBV5-6 and TRBJ2-1; TRBD1 matches at 12 bases. The CDR3 consists of 16 residues. Germline CDR1 is SGHDT and CDR2 is YYEEEE. V lost 4 bases, J lost 3 bases, and 5 bases stayed unmatched. The CDR3 nucleotides are TGTGCCAGCAGCCGGGACAGGGGGCGAATCTACAATGAGCAGTTCTTC. Translated, it gives CASSRDRGRIYNEQFF. The complete variable domain, with remaining parts taken from reference TRBV5-6 and TRBJ2-1, reads DAGVTQSPTHLIKTRGQQVTLRCSPKSGHDTVSWYQQALGQGPQFIFQYYEEEERQRGNFPDRFSGHQFPNYSSELNVNALLLGDSALYLCASSRDRGRIYNEQFFGPGTRLTVL.